This T cell receptor beta chain was identified during a study of OX40 agonist ivuxolimab in advanced cancers. Points from the study as a whole: Among the least clonally expanded were partial responders at 0.1-3.0 mg/kg. Relative to CD4+, CD8+ T cells held more expanded clones on average.

With respect to this clone: Its target is not known.

TCRdb's table, derived via immunoSEQ multiplex PCR, lists solely in-frame clones and lacks some. The sample records about 56,000 clones, roughly 82% being singletons. The receptor's source is an adult with an advanced solid tumor such as melanoma, head and neck, liver or kidney cancer. The input for sequencing was CD4+ or CD8+ T cells sorted from blood, taken in a trial of the OX40 agonist ivuxolimab.

The CDR3 region is CASSQGGPGNTIYF. For the CDR3, the DNA is TGTGCCAGCAGCCAAGGGGGCCCTGGAAACACCATATATTTT. V gene TRBV7-9 combines with J gene TRBJ1-3; 7 bases map to TRBD1. The germline V gene has CDR1 SEHNR and CDR2 FQNEAQ (reference sequence). The CDR3 consists of 14 residues. J lost 2 bases, V lost 5 bases, and 3 bases had no gene match.